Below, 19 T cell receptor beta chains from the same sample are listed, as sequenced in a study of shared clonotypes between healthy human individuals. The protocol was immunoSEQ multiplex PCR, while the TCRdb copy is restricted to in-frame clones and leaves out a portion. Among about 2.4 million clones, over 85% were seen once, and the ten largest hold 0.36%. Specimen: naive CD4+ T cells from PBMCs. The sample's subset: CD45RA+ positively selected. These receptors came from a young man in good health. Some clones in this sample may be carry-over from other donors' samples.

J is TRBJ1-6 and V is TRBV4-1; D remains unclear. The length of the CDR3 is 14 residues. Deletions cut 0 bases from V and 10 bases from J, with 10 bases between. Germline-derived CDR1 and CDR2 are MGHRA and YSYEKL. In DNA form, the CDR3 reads TGCGCCAGCAGCCAAGACAGGACGTACTCACCCCTCCACTTT. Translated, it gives CASSQDRTYSPLHF.

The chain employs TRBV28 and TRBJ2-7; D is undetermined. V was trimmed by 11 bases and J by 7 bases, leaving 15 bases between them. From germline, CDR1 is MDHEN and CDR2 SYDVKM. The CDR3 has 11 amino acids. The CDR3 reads CACKTLWEQYF. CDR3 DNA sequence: TGTGCCTGCAAAACGCTATGGGAGCAGTACTTC.

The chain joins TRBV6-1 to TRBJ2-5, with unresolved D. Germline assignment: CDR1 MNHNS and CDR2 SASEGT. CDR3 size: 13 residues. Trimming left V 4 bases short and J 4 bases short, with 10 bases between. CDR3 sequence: CASSATLGETQYF. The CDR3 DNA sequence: TGTGCCAGCAGTGCGACCCTGGGAGAGACCCAGTACTTC.

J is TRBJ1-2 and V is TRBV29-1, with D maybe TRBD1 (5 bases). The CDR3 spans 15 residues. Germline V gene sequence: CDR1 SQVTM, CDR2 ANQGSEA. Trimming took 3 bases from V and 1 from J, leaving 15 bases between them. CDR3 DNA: TGCAGCGTTGAGAGGACACCAGAGATTAACTATGGCTACACCTTC. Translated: CSVERTPEINYGYTF.

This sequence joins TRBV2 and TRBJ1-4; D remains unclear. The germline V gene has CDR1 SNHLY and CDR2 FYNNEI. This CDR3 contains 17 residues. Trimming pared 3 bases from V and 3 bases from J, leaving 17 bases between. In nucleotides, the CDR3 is TGTGCCAGCAGTGATAGAAACGGGGTGGGTGCTAATGAAAAACTGTTTTTT. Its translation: CASSDRNGVGANEKLFF.

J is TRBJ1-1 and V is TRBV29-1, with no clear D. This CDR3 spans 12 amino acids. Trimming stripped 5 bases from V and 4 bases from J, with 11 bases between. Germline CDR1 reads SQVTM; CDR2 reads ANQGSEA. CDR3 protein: CSVRAPLTEAFF. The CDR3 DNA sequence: TGCAGCGTTAGGGCGCCGCTCACTGAAGCTTTCTTT.

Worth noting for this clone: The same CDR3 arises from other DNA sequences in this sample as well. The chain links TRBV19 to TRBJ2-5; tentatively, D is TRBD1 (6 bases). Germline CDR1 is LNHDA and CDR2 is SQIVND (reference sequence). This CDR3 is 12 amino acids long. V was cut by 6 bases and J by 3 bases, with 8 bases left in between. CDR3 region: CASSYREETQYF. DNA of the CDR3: TGTGCCAGTAGCTACAGGGAAGAGACCCAGTACTTC.

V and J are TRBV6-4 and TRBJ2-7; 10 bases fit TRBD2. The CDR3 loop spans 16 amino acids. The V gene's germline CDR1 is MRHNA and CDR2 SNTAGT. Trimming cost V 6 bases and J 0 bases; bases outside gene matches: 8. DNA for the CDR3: TGTGCCAGCAGACAACCTAGCGGGAGAAGCTCCTACGAGCAGTACTTC. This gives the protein CASRQPSGRSSYEQYF.

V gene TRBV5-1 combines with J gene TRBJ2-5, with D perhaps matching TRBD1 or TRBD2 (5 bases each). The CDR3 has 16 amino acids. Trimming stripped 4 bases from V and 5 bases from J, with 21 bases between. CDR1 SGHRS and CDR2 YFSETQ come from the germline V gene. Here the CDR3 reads CASSHPPGRTGETQYF. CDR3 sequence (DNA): TGCGCCAGCAGCCACCCCCCGGGACGGACGGGGGAGACCCAGTACTTC.

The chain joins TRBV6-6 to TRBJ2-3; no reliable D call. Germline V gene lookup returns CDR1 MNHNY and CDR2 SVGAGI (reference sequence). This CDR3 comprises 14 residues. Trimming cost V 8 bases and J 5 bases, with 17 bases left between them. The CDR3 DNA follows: TGTGCCAGCCGTGAGTGGCATTCTGGAGATACGCAGTATTTT. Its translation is CASREWHSGDTQYF.

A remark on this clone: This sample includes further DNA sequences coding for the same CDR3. This CDR3 reads CASSIGLAGADTQYF. The CDR3 DNA reads as TGTGCCAGTAGTATAGGCCTAGCGGGAGCAGATACGCAGTATTTT. This chain links TRBV19 with TRBJ2-3, with TRBD2 matching over 10 bases. Germline CDR1 is LNHDA and CDR2 is SQIVND (reference sequence). The CDR3 spans 15 residues. The junction had 2 bases not matched to a gene; V was cut back by 1 base and J by 4 bases. The full variable domain, its missing parts supplied by reference TRBV19 and TRBJ2-3, is DGGITQSPKYLFRKEGQNVTLSCEQNLNHDAMYWYRQDPGQGLRLIYYSQIVNDFQKGDIAEGYSVSREKKESFPLTVTSAQKNPTAFYLCASSIGLAGADTQYFGPGTRLTVL.

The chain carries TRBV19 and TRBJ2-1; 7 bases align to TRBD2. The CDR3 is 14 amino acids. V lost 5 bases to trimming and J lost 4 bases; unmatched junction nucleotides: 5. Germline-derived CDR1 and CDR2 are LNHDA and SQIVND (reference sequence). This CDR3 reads CASSPRDYYNEQFF. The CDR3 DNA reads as TGTGCCAGTAGTCCCAGGGACTATTACAATGAGCAGTTCTTC.

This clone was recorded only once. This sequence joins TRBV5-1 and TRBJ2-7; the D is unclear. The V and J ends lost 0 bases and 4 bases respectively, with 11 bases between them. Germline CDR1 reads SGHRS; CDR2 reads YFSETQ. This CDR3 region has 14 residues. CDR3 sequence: CASSLAAWGYEQYF. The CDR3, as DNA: TGCGCCAGCAGCTTGGCCGCGTGGGGATACGAGCAGTACTTC. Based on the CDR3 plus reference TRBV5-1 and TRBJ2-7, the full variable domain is KAGVTQTPRYLIKTRGQQVTLSCSPISGHRSVSWYQQTPGQGLQFLFEYFSETQRNKGNFPGRFSGRQFSNSRSEMNVSTLELGDSALYLCASSLAAWGYEQYFGPGTRLTVT.

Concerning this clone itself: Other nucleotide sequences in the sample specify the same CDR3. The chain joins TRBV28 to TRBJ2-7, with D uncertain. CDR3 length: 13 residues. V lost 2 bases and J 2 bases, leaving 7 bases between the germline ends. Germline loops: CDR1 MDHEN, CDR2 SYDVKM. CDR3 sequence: CASSLPVTYEQYF. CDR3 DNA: TGTGCCAGCAGTTTACCCGTCACCTACGAGCAGTACTTC.

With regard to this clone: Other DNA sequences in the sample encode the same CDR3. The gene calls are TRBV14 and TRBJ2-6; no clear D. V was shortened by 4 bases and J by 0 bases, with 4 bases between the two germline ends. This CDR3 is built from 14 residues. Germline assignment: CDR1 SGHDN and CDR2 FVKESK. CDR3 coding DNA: TGTGCCAGCAGCCGGAGCTCTGGGGCCAACGTCCTGACTTTC. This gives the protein CASSRSSGANVLTF.

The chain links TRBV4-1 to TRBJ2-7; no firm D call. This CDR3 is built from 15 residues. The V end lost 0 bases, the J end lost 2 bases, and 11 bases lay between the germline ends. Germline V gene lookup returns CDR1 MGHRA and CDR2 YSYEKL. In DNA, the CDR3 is TGCGCCAGCAGCCAAGATAACGGCGGAACCTACGAGCAGTACTTC. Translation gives CASSQDNGGTYEQYF.

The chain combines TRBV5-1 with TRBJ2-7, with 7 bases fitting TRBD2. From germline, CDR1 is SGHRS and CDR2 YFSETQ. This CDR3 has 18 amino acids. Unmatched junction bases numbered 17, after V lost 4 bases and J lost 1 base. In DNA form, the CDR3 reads TGCGCCAGCAGCCCGGGTTGGCCCTCGAGGGAGGGATCCTACGAGCAGTACTTC. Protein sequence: CASSPGWPSREGSYEQYF.

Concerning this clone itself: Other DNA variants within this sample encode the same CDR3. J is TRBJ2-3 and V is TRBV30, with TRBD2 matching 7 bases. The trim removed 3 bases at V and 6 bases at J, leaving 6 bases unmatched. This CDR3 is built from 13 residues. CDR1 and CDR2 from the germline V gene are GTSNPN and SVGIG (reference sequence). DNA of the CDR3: TGTGCCTGGAGCGGCGGGGGAGGGGATACGCAGTATTTT. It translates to CAWSGGGGDTQYF.

Written as DNA, the CDR3 is TGCGCCAGCAGCCAAGCGGGAGGGTTAACAGATACGCAGTATTTT. Residues: CASSQAGGLTDTQYF. The chain uses TRBV4-3 and TRBJ2-3, with 8 bases that match TRBD2. CDR1 and CDR2 from the germline V gene are LGHNA and YSLEER. V shed 1 base, J shed 3 bases, and the junction held 3 bases outside the gene matches. This CDR3 region has 15 residues.